These 7 T cell receptor beta chains share one sample of origin, sequenced in a study of control samples from healthy donors and cancer patients. Sequenced by immunoSEQ multiplex PCR; TCRdb stores in-frame clones only, minus some. The sample lists some 170,000 clones, 96% occurring once. The source material was blood. The receptors originated from a woman between 25 and 40 years old in good health.

This chain uses TRBV5-1 with TRBJ2-2; D is ambiguous. The V end lost 0 bases, the J end lost 6 bases, and 15 bases lay between the germline ends. This CDR3 contains 16 residues. Germline V CDR1 and CDR2: SGHRS, YFSETQ. The CDR3 loop reads CASSLERLPVSGELFF. The CDR3 DNA follows: TGCGCCAGCAGCTTGGAGCGATTGCCCGTCTCCGGGGAGCTGTTTTTT.

The chain has TRBV4-1 and TRBJ2-1, with D unclear. Germline CDR1 and CDR2: MGHRA and YSYEKL. This CDR3 comprises 15 residues. V lost 1 base and J lost 2, with 9 bases in between. Here the CDR3 reads CASSQGDSTYNEQFF. CDR3 DNA: TGCGCCAGCAGCCAAGGCGACTCGACCTACAATGAGCAGTTCTTC.

The chain recombines TRBV29-1 with TRBJ2-7; no reliable D call. The V gene's germline CDR1 is SQVTM and CDR2 ANQGSEA. Trimming left V 0 bases short and J 2 bases short, with 14 bases between. This CDR3 has 15 amino acids. This chain's CDR3 is CSVEDLGSRPYEQYF. The CDR3 DNA follows: TGCAGCGTTGAAGATCTCGGGTCTCGGCCCTACGAGCAGTACTTC.

The chain is built from TRBV6-2 or TRBV6-3 and TRBJ2-4; 7 nucleotides match TRBD1. Trimming took 2 bases from V and 1 from J; bases not matched to a gene: 2. The CDR3 is made up of 15 amino acids. Germline CDR1 reads MNHEY; CDR2 reads SVGEGT. The CDR3 loop is CASSYEGGAKNIQYF. CDR3 bases: TGTGCCAGCAGTTACGAAGGGGGCGCCAAAAACATTCAGTACTTC.

The gene calls are TRBV7-9 and TRBJ2-3; no firm D call. V lost 1 base, J lost 2 bases, and 7 bases lay in between. Germline-derived CDR1 and CDR2 are SEHNR and FQNEAQ (reference sequence). This CDR3 has 14 residues. CDR3 amino acids: CASSLVLPTDTQYF. CDR3 coding DNA: TGTGCCAGCAGCTTAGTCTTACCCACAGATACGCAGTATTTT.

This CDR3 reads CASSPGEGYNQPQHF. The DNA of the CDR3 is TGTGCCAGCAGCCCAGGGGAGGGTTACAATCAGCCCCAGCATTTT. This chain links TRBV7-9 with TRBJ1-5; maybe TRBD1 (6 bases). The CDR3 runs to 15 residues. Trimming took off 5 bases at V and 3 bases at J, with 14 bases between the two ends. Germline CDR1 reads SEHNR; CDR2 reads FQNEAQ (reference sequence).

The V call is TRBV19, the J call TRBJ1-5; 8 nucleotides agree with TRBD1. Germline assignment: CDR1 LNHDA and CDR2 SQIVND (reference sequence). The CDR3 contains 13 residues. Trimming removed 7 bases from V and 4 bases from J; junction bases left unmatched: 3. CDR3 in DNA: TGTGCCAGTAAAGACAGGGGAAATCAGCCCCAGCATTTT. It is translated as CASKDRGNQPQHF.